Listed here are 2 T cell receptor beta chains from one sample, sequenced in a study of T cell responses to AZD1222 COVID-19 vaccine. Libraries were prepared by immunoSEQ multiplex PCR; TCRdb keeps only in-frame clonotypes and omits some of them. The repertoire holds over 200,000 clones, about 94% seen once, with around 1.7% in the top ten. The material sequenced was peripheral blood, taken 28 days after the second dose of the MenACWY control vaccine. These receptors all come from an adult who received the MenACWY meningococcal vaccine as a control.

V gene TRBV7-3 combines with J gene TRBJ2-1; maybe TRBD2 (6 bases). Trimming shortened V by 2 bases and J by 4 bases, and 12 bases separated the two germline ends. The CDR3 has 15 amino acids. The germline CDR1 and CDR2 sequences are SGHTA and FQGTGA. The CDR3 coding sequence is TGTGCCAGCAGCTTAGGGCAGGGAGGTTACAATGAGCAGTTCTTC. The encoded protein is CASSLGQGGYNEQFF.

CDR3 residues: CASSPGVRGSYTF. CDR3 sequence (DNA): TGTGCCAGCAGTCCGGGGGTCCGGGGAAGCTACACCTTC. The chain joins TRBV28 to TRBJ1-2; the D gene is possibly TRBD1 (5 bases). The germline V gene encodes CDR1 MDHEN and CDR2 SYDVKM. CDR3 length equals 13 residues. Trimming removed 5 bases from V and 9 bases from J, with 16 bases in between.